These 25 T cell receptor beta chains originate from one sample sequenced in a study of blood T cell repertoires in COVID-19 (dated by TCRdb to about 2020). The library relied on the immunoSEQ multiplex PCR assay. TCRdb took over this immuneACCESS table, retaining in-frame rearrangements with V and J assigned. Such tables are incomplete; in checked studies, under half of the missing clones stem from an unresolved V gene, and the remainder is unexplained. Present in this sample are roughly 500,000 clones, 75% to 90% of which were seen just once. The ten largest clones add up to 3.2% of the sample. The sample taken for sequencing was peripheral blood. These receptors were collected from a human donor in a cohort sampled during active COVID-19.

The chain uses TRBV30 and TRBJ2-3; no reliable D call. V was cut by 1 base and J by 6 bases, with 5 bases left in between. The CDR3 sequence is 11 residues long. Germline CDR1 and CDR2: GTSNPN and SVGIG (reference sequence). The CDR3 DNA sequence: TGTGCCTGGAGTGCTGGCGATACGCAGTATTTT. Its protein is CAWSAGDTQYF.

The chain couples TRBV5-5 to TRBJ2-3; 14 bases fit TRBD2. The CDR3 is 16 amino acids. Looked up from germline, CDR1 is SGHKS and CDR2 is YYEKEE (reference sequence). With 4 bases clipped from V and 4 bases from J, the junction kept 5 bases outside the gene matches. The CDR3 loop is CASSRGLAGDPDTQYF. CDR3 DNA sequence: TGTGCCAGCAGCAGGGGACTAGCGGGAGATCCAGATACGCAGTATTTT.

V usage is TRBV30 and J usage is TRBJ1-3; tentatively, D is TRBD1 (6 bases). There are 16 residues in the CDR3. The ends were cut back, 0 bases at V and 0 bases at J, with 12 bases in the middle. Per the germline V gene, CDR1 is GTSNPN and CDR2 is SVGIG (reference sequence). The CDR3 DNA is TGTGCCTGGAGTGTTCAGGGGATCTCCTCTGGAAACACCATATATTTT. Amino acid sequence: CAWSVQGISSGNTIYF.

The chain is built from TRBV5-8 and TRBJ1-4; 9 positions agree with TRBD1. V shed 4 bases and J 7 bases; nucleotides not matched to a gene: 5. The CDR3 loop spans 14 amino acids. Germline loops: CDR1 SGHTS, CDR2 YDEGEE. CDR3 protein: CASSPQGASEKLFF. The CDR3 DNA is TGTGCCAGCAGCCCACAGGGGGCGAGTGAAAAACTGTTTTTT.

The chain links TRBV9 to TRBJ1-1; D may be TRBD1 (5 bases). This CDR3 has 15 amino acids. Germline CDR1 reads SGDLS; CDR2 reads YYNGEE. The germline V and J ends were trimmed by 3 bases and 5 bases, with 17 bases remaining between them. CDR3 loop: CASSGSGLGYTEAFF. Written as DNA, the CDR3 is TGTGCCAGCAGCGGATCAGGGCTGGGGTATACTGAAGCTTTCTTT.

The V gene is TRBV9, the J gene TRBJ1-2; TRBD1 is a possible D gene (5 bases). The CDR3 length is 15 residues. V was shortened by 0 bases and J by 5 bases, with 14 bases between the two germline ends. CDR1 and CDR2 from the germline V gene are SGDLS and YYNGEE. CDR3 bases: TGTGCCAGCAGCGTAGGAGTTCAGGGTGGGTATGGCTACACCTTC. This codes for CASSVGVQGGYGYTF. The variable domain in full, with the rest retrieved from reference TRBV9 and TRBJ1-2, is DSGVTQTPKHLITATGQRVTLRCSPRSGDLSVYWYQQSLDQGLQFLIQYYNGEERAKGNILERFSAQQFPDLHSELNLSSLELGDSALYFCASSVGVQGGYGYTFGSGTRLTVV.

V is TRBV4-3 and J is TRBJ2-7, with D unresolved. This CDR3 has 12 residues. Trimming took off 0 bases at V and 7 bases at J, with 7 bases between the two ends. Germline-derived CDR1 and CDR2 are LGHNA and YSLEER. This CDR3 reads CASSQDLAEQYF. The CDR3 coding sequence is TGCGCCAGCAGCCAAGATTTAGCTGAGCAGTACTTC.

The chain combines TRBV5-1 with TRBJ2-5; 11 bases align to TRBD1. The CDR3 is made up of 14 amino acids. Per germline, CDR1 SGHRS and CDR2 YFSETQ. The V segment lost 3 bases and the J segment 5 bases; nucleotides outside the gene matches: 3. The CDR3 bases are TGCGCCAGCAGCTCCGGACAGGGGGCGGAGACCCAGTACTTC. It is translated as CASSSGQGAETQYF.

The gene calls are TRBV5-4 and TRBJ1-2; D perhaps matches TRBD1 (6 bases). Germline values: CDR1 SGHNT, CDR2 YYREEE (reference sequence). The CDR3 sequence is 13 residues long. Trimming removed 2 bases from V and 6 bases from J, with 11 bases in between. CDR3 nucleotide sequence: TGTGCCAGCAGCTTTGGGGGCACCGATGGCTACACCTTC. Translating gives CASSFGGTDGYTF.

The genes are TRBV7-3 and TRBJ1-4, with 9 bases identical to TRBD1. Trimming cost V 5 bases and J 8 bases; bases outside gene matches: 9. CDR3 length: 15 residues. Germline-derived CDR1 and CDR2 are SGHTA and FQGTGA. The CDR3 sequence is CASSPSTGGVEKLFF. CDR3 DNA sequence: TGTGCCAGCAGCCCCTCAACAGGGGGCGTCGAAAAACTGTTTTTT.

The V and J genes are TRBV29-1 and TRBJ2-5, with a weak D call TRBD2 (6 bases). The CDR3 loop spans 10 amino acids. CDR1 SQVTM and CDR2 ANQGSEA come from the germline V gene. Trimming removed 7 bases at V and 7 bases at J, with 10 bases between. CDR3 in DNA: TGCAGCGCGCTGGGGGGGACCCAGTACTTC. This gives the protein CSALGGTQYF.

This chain links TRBV6-5 with TRBJ2-1; 8 nucleotides line up with TRBD2. The CDR3 extends over 15 amino acids. The germline CDR1 and CDR2 sequences are MNHEY and SVGAGI. Trimming at V came to 6 bases and at J to 4 bases, leaving 8 bases not matched to a gene. CDR3 nucleotide sequence: TGTGCCAGCAGCGCCTTTAGCGGGACGTACAATGAGCAGTTCTTC. Translated: CASSAFSGTYNEQFF.

The rearrangement links TRBV6-2 or TRBV6-3 to TRBJ2-7, with 10 nucleotides matching TRBD1. CDR1 and CDR2 (germline): MNHEY, SVGEGT. There are 15 residues in the CDR3. Trimming took 4 bases from V and 0 from J; bases not matched to a gene: 3. In DNA form, the CDR3 reads TGTGCCAGCAGTTGGGGACAGGGGATCTCCTACGAGCAGTACTTC. Protein sequence: CASSWGQGISYEQYF.

This chain uses TRBV29-1 with TRBJ2-7; weak D call: TRBD1 (6 bases). Germline V gene sequence: CDR1 SQVTM, CDR2 ANQGSEA. Trimming shortened V by 6 bases and J by 0 bases, and 6 bases separated the two germline ends. The CDR3 has 11 residues. The CDR3 loop reads CSVDSSYEQYF. In DNA form, the CDR3 reads TGCAGCGTGGACAGCTCCTACGAGCAGTACTTC.

This clone was detected only once. The rearrangement joins TRBV1 to TRBJ2-1; the D call of TRBD2 is as the table states it, not checked on the DNA. TRBV1 is designated a pseudogene. This CDR3 contains 14 residues. The CDR3 loop reads CTSSQELAIDEQFF. CDR3 sequence (DNA): TGCACCAGCAGCCAAGAACTAGCGATCGATGAGCAGTTCTTC.

The V call is TRBV2, the J call TRBJ2-3, with D possibly matching TRBD2 (7 bases). The CDR3 extends over 14 amino acids. Between the trimmed V and J ends, which lost 5 bases and 5 bases, there was a span of 14 bases. The germline gives CDR1 SNHLY, CDR2 FYNNEI. Here the CDR3 reads CASSTQGRGDTQYF. The CDR3 DNA sequence: TGTGCCAGCAGTACCCAGGGGAGGGGAGATACGCAGTATTTT. The full variable domain, completed using reference TRBV2 and TRBJ2-3, is EPEVTQTPSHQVTQMGQEVILRCVPISNHLYFYWYRQILGQKVEFLVSFYNNEISEKSEIFDDQFSVERPDGSNFTLKIRSTKLEDSAMYFCASSTQGRGDTQYFGPGTRLTVL.

This clone was detected only a few times. The rearrangement links TRBV7-9 to TRBJ2-7; tentatively, D is TRBD1 (6 bases). CDR1 and CDR2 from the germline V gene are SEHNR and FQNEAQ (reference sequence). The V end was cut by 1 base, the J end by 6 bases, with 13 bases between. CDR3 length: 14 residues. The CDR3, as DNA: TGTGCCAGCAGCTTAGAAGCTTCAGGGGCCGAGCAGTACTTC. Its protein is CASSLEASGAEQYF.

The chain combines TRBV28 with TRBJ2-1, with a possible D match to TRBD2 (5 bases). This CDR3 is 17 amino acids long. V was pared by 1 base and J by 0 bases, with 13 bases between. Looked up from germline, CDR1 is MDHEN and CDR2 is SYDVKM. The CDR3 DNA follows: TGTGCCAGCAGTTTATTTGCGGCGGGTAGCTCCTACAATGAGCAGTTCTTC. This encodes CASSLFAAGSSYNEQFF.

This clone was recorded once. This rearrangement joins TRBV21-1 to TRBJ1-2. TRBV21-1 is recorded as a pseudogene. The CDR3 has 16 amino acids. CDR3 in amino acids: CASSKAQGGPGYGYTF. As DNA, the CDR3 is TGTGCCAGCAGCAAAGCGCAGGGAGGGCCGGGGTATGGCTACACCTTC.

The chain is built from TRBV15 and TRBJ1-2, with 8 nucleotides matching TRBD1. CDR3 length: 17 residues. Germline V CDR1 and CDR2: LNHNV, YYDKDF (reference sequence). V lost 2 bases, J lost 1 base, and 9 bases stayed unmatched. DNA for the CDR3: TGTGCCACCAGCAGACAGGGGGCCGACCTATTTAACTATGGCTACACCTTC. This encodes CATSRQGADLFNYGYTF.

This chain joins TRBV7-8 and TRBJ1-6; D is unresolved. Trimming removed 1 base at V and 10 bases at J, with 17 bases between. Per the germline V gene, CDR1 is SGHVS and CDR2 is FQNEAQ. The CDR3 is 16 residues long. CDR3 protein: CASSLELPLTGSPLHF. Written as DNA, the CDR3 is TGTGCCAGCAGCTTAGAGTTGCCTCTCACGGGGTCACCCCTCCACTTT.

This chain connects TRBV6-5 to TRBJ2-7, with 12 positions matching TRBD2. The CDR3 loop spans 16 amino acids. The germline V gene encodes CDR1 MNHEY and CDR2 SVGAGI. The J segment lost 4 bases and the V segment lost 2 bases, leaving 6 bases of the junction unmatched. The CDR3 region is CASSYVASGRGYEQYF. The CDR3 DNA follows: TGTGCCAGCAGTTACGTAGCTAGCGGGAGGGGATACGAGCAGTACTTC.

This chain joins TRBV9 and TRBJ2-3, with D possibly being TRBD2 (6 bases). V was shortened by 5 bases and J by 0 bases, with 13 bases between the two germline ends. The CDR3 has 15 residues. The V gene's germline CDR1 is SGDLS and CDR2 YYNGEE. The DNA for the CDR3 is TGTGCCAGCAGTCAAGCGGGCTCGAGCACAGATACGCAGTATTTT. Amino acids: CASSQAGSSTDTQYF.

The chain couples TRBV6-5 to TRBJ1-1, with D unresolved. The CDR3 has 13 residues. With 2 bases removed from V and 6 bases from J, the gap between germline ends came to 10 bases. The germline gives CDR1 MNHEY, CDR2 SVGAGI. The CDR3 coding sequence is TGTGCCAGCAGTTACATAGGGAGGGCTGAAGCTTTCTTT. This codes for CASSYIGRAEAFF.

For this clone: The germline gene is not matched at one end of the junction; a read error may be the cause. The CDR3 loop reads CASSPLRGHPSSF. CDR3 DNA sequence: TGTGCCAGCAGCCCTTTACGAGGGCACCCTTCCTCCTTT. V usage is TRBV27 and J usage is TRBJ1-6, with unresolved D. Germline CDR1 is MNHEY and CDR2 is SMNVEV (reference sequence). The CDR3 contains 13 residues.